The following is a TCR beta chain sequence with its context. Trimming removed 0 bases at V and 5 bases at J, with 9 bases between. This CDR3 has 14 amino acids. Germline V lookup: CDR1 LGHDT, CDR2 YNNKEL (reference sequence). Using immunoSEQ multiplex PCR, the repertoire was profiled, and TCRdb retains in-frame clones only, with some absent. The data hold 40,000 or so clones, with more than 80% observed a single time. This sample is part of a study of blood T cell repertoires in COVID-19. What was sequenced was peripheral blood. The source of this sequence is a man in his 60s with active COVID-19. This chain links TRBV3-1 (or the pseudogene TRBV3-2) with TRBJ2-3; D call uncertain. The CDR3 sequence: CASSQDLSEDTQYF. Written as DNA, the CDR3 is TGTGCCAGCAGCCAAGACTTGAGTGAAGATACGCAGTATTTT.